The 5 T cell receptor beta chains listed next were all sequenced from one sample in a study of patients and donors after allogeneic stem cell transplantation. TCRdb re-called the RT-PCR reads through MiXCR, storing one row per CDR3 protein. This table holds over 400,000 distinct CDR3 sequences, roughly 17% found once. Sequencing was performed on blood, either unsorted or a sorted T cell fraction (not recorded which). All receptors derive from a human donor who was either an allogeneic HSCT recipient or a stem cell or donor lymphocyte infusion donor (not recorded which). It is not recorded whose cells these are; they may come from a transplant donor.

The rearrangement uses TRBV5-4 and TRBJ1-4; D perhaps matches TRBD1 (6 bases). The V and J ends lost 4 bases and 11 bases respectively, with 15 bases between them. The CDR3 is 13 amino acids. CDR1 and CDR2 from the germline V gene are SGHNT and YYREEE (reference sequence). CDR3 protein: CASSVRDMDKLFF. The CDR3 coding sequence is TGTGCCAGCAGCGTCCGGGACATGGACAAACTGTTTTTT.

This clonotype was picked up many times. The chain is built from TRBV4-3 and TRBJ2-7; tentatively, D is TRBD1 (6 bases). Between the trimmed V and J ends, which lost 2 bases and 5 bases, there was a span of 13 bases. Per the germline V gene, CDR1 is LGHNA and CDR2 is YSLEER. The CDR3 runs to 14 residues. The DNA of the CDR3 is TGCGCCAGCAGCCAATACACTACAGGGAACGAGCAGTACTTC. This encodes CASSQYTTGNEQYF.

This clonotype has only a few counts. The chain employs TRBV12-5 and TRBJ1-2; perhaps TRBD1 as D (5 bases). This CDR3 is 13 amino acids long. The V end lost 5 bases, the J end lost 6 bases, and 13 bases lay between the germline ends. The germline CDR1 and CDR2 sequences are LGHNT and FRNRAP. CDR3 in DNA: TGTGCTAGTGGTCCCCCGACAGCCGATGGCTACACCTTC. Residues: CASGPPTADGYTF.

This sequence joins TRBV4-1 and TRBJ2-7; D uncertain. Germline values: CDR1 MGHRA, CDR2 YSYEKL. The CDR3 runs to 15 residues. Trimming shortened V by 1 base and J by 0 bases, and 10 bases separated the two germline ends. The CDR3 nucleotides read TGCGCCAGCAGCCAAGGCCTGGCGAACTCCTACGAGCAGTACTTC. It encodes CASSQGLANSYEQYF.

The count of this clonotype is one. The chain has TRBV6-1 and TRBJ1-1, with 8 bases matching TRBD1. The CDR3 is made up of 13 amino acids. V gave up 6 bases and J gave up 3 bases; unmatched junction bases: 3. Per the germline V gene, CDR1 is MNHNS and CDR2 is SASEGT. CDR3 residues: CASRIQGDTEAFF. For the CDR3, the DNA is TGTGCCAGCAGGATACAGGGGGACACTGAAGCTTTCTTT.